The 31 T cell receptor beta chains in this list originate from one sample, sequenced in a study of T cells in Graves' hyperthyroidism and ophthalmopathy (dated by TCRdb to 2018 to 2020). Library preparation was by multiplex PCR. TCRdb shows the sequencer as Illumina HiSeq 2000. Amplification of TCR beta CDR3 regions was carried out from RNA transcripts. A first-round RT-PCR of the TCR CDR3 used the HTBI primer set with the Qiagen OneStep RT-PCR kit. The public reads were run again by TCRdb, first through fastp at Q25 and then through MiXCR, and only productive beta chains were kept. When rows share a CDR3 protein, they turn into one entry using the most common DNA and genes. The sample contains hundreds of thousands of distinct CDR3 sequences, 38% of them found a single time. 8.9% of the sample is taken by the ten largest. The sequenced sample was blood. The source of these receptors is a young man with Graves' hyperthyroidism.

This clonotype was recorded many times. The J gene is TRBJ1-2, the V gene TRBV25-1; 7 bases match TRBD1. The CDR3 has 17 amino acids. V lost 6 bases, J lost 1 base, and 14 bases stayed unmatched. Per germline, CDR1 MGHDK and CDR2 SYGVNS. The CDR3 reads CASRGDSLTGFNYGYTF. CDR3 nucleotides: TGTGCCAGCAGGGGGGACAGCTTAACCGGATTTAACTATGGCTACACCTTC.

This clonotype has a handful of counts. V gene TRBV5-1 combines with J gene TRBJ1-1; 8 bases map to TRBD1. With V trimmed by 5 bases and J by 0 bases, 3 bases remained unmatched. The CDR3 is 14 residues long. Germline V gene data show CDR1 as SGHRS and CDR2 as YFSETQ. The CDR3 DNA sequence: TGCGCCAGCAGGCCGGACAGGGTGAACACTGAAGCTTTCTTT. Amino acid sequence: CASRPDRVNTEAFF. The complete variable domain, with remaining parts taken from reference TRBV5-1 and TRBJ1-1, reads KAGVTQTPRYLIKTRGQQVTLSCSPISGHRSVSWYQQTPGQGLQFLFEYFSETQRNKGNFPGRFSGRQFSNSRSEMNVSTLELGDSALYLCASRPDRVNTEAFFGQGTRLTVV.

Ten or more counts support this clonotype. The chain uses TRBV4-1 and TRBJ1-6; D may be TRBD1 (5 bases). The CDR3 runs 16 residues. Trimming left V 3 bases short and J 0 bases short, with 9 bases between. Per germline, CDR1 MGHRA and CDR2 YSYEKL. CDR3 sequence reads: CASSQGRASYNSPLHF. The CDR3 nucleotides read TGCGCCAGCAGCCAGGGGCGGGCCTCCTATAATTCACCCCTCCACTTT.

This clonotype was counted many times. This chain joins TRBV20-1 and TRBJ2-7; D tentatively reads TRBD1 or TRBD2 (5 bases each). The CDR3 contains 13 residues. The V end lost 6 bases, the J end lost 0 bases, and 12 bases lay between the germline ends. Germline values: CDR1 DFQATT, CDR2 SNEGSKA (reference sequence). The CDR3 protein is CSARDGRSYEQYF. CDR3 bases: TGCAGTGCACGGGACGGCCGCTCCTACGAGCAGTACTTC.

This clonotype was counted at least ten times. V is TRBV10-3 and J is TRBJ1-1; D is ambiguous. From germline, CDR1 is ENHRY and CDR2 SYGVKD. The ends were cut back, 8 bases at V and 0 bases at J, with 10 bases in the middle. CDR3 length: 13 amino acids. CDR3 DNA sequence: TGTGCCATCGTTAGGGCCATGAACACTGAAGCTTTCTTT. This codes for CAIVRAMNTEAFF.

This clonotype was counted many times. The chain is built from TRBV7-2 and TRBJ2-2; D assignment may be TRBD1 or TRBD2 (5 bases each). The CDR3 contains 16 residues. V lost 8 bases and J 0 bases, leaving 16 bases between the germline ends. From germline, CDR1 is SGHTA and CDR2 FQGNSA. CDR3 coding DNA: TGTGCCAGCGGACGGGGCGCGACGACGAACACCGGGGAGCTGTTTTTT. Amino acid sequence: CASGRGATTNTGELFF.

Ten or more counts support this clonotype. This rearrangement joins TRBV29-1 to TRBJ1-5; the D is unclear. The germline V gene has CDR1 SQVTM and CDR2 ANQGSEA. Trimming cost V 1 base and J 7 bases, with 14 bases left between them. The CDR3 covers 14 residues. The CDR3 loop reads CSVEAEGVGQPQHF. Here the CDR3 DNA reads TGCAGCGTTGAAGCGGAGGGTGTGGGACAGCCCCAGCATTTT.

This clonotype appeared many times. The CDR3 spells CASSMGQGVTEAFF. CDR3 coding DNA: TGTGCCAGCAGCATGGGACAGGGGGTCACTGAAGCTTTCTTT. The chain employs TRBV19 and TRBJ1-1, with 11 positions matching TRBD1. CDR1 and CDR2 from the germline V gene are LNHDA and SQIVND (reference sequence). J lost 4 bases, V lost 9 bases, and 7 bases had no gene match. The CDR3 is 14 amino acids. The full variable domain, its missing parts supplied by reference TRBV19 and TRBJ1-1, is DGGITQSPKYLFRKEGQNVTLSCEQNLNHDAMYWYRQDPGQGLRLIYYSQIVNDFQKGDIAEGYSVSREKKESFPLTVTSAQKNPTAFYLCASSMGQGVTEAFFGQGTRLTVV.

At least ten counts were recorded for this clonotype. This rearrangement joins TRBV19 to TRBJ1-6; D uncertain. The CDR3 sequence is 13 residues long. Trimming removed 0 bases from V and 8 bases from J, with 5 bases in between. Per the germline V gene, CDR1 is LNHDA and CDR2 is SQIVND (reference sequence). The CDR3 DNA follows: TGTGCCAGTAGTATAGAAGGTGATTCACCCCTCCACTTT. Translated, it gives CASSIEGDSPLHF. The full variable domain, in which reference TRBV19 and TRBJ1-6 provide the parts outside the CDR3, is DGGITQSPKYLFRKEGQNVTLSCEQNLNHDAMYWYRQDPGQGLRLIYYSQIVNDFQKGDIAEGYSVSREKKESFPLTVTSAQKNPTAFYLCASSIEGDSPLHFGNGTRLTVT.

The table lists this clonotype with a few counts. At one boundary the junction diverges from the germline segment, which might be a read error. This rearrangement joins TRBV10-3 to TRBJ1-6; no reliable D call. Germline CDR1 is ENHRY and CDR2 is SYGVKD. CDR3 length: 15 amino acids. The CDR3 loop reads CASSYSFSLNSPLHF. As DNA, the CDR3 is TGTGCCAGCAGTTACTCGTTCAGCCTTAATTCACCCCTCCACTTT.

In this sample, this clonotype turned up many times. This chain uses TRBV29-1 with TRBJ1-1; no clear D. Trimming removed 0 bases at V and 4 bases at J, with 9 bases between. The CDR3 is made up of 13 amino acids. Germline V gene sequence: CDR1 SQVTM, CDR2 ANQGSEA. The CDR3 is CSVEEAEFTEAFF. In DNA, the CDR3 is TGCAGCGTTGAAGAGGCAGAATTCACTGAAGCTTTCTTT.

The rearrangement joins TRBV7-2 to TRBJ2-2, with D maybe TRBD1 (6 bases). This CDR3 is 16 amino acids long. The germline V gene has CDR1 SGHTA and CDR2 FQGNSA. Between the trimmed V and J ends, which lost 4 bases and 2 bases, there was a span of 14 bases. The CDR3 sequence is CASSSFRTANTGELFF. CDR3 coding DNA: TGTGCCAGCAGCTCGTTTCGGACAGCCAACACCGGGGAGCTGTTTTTT.

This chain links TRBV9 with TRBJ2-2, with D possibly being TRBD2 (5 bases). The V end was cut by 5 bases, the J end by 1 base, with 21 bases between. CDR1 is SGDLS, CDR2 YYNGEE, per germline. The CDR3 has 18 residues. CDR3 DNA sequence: TGTGCCAGCAGTTACTCCGGACTCTCGGGAAGGAACACCGGGGAGCTGTTTTTT. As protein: CASSYSGLSGRNTGELFF.

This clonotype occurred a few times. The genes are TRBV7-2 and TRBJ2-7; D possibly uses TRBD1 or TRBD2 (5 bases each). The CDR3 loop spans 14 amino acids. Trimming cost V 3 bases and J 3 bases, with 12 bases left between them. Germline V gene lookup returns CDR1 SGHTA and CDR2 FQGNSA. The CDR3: CASSLGPDLYEQYF. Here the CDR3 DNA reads TGTGCCAGCAGCTTGGGACCGGACCTCTACGAGCAGTACTTC.

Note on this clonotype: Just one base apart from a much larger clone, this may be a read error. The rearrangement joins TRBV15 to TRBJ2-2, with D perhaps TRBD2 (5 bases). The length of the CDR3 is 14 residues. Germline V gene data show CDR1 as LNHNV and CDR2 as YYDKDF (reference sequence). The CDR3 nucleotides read TGTGCCGCCAGCGGAGAGGGGAACACCGGGGAGCTGTTTTTT. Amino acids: CAASGEGNTGELFF.

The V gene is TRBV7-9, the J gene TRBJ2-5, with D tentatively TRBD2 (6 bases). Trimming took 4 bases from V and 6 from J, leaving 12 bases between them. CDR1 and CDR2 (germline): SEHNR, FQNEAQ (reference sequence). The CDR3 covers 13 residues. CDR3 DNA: TGTGCCAGCAGCTGGGGACTGGAAAAGACCCAGTACTTC. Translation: CASSWGLEKTQYF. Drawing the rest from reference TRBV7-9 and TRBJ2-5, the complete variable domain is DTGVSQNPRHKITKRGQNVTFRCDPISEHNRLYWYRQTLGQGPEFLTYFQNEAQLEKSRLLSDRFSAERPKGSFSTLEIQRTEQGDSAMYLCASSWGLEKTQYFGPGTRLLVL.

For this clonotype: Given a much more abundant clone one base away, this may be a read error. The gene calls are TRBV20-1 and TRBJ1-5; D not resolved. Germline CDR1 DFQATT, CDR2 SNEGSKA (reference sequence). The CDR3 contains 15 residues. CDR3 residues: CGARDGSYSNQPQHF. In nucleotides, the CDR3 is TGCGGTGCTAGAGATGGCAGTTATAGCAATCAGCCCCAGCATTTT.

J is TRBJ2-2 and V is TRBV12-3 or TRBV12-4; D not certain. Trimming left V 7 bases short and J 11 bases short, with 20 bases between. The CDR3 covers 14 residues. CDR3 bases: TGTGCCAGCACTCCGGACGGCCATTCGGGCGAGCTGTTTTTT. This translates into CASTPDGHSGELFF.

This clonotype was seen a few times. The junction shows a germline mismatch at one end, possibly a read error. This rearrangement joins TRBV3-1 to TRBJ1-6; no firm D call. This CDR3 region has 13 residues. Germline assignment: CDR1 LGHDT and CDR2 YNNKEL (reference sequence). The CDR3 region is CASSQQNNSPLHF. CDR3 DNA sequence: TGTGCCAGCAGCCAGCAGAATAACTCACCCCTCCACTTT.

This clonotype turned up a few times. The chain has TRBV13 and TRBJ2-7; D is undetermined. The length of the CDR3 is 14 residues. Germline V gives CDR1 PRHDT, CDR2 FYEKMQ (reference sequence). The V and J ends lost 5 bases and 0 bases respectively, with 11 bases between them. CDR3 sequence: CASSDRKGSYEQYF. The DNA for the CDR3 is TGTGCCAGCAGCGACCGCAAGGGCTCCTACGAGCAGTACTTC.

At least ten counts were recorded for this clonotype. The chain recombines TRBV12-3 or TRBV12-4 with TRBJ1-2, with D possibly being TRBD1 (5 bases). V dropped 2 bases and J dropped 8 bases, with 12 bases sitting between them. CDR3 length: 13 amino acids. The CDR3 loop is CASSLISGTGYTF. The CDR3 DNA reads TGTGCCAGCAGTTTAATCTCGGGGACGGGCTACACCTTC.

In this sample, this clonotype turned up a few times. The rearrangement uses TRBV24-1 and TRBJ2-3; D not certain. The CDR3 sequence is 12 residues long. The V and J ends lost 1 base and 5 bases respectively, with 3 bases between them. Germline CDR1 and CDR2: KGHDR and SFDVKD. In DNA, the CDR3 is TGTGCCACCAGTGATTTTGGAGATACGCAGTATTTT. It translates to CATSDFGDTQYF.

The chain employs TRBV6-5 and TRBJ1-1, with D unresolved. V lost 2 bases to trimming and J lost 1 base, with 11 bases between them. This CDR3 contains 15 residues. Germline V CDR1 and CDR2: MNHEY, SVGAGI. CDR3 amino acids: CASSYPGEENTEAFF. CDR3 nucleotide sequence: TGTGCCAGCAGTTACCCCGGGGAGGAGAACACTGAAGCTTTCTTT.

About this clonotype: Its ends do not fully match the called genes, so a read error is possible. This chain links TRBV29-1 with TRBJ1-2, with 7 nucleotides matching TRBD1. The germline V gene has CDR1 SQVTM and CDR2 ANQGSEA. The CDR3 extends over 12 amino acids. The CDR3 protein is CCKGQTPYGYAF. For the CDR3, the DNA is TGCTGCAAGGGACAGACACCCTATGGCTACGCCTTC.

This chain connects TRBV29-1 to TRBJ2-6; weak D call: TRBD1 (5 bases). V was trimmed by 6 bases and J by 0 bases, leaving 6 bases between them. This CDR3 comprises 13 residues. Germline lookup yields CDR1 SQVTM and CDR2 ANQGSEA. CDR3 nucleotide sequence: TGCAGCGTCAGGGCCTCTGGGGCCAACGTCCTGACTTTC. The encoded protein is CSVRASGANVLTF.

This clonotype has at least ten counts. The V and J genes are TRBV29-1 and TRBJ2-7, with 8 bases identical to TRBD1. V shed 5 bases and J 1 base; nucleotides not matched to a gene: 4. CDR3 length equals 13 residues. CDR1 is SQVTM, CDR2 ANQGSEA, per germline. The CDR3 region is CSVQGARSYEQYF. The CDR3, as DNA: TGCAGCGTTCAGGGGGCGCGATCCTACGAGCAGTACTTC.

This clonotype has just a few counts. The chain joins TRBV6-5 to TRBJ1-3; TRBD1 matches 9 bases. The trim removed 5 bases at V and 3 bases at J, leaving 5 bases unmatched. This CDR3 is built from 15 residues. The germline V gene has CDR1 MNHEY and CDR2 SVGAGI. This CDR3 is CASSVGQGGGNTIYF. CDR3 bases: TGTGCCAGCAGTGTGGGACAGGGAGGTGGAAACACCATATATTTT.

DNA of the CDR3: TGTGCCAGCCGGACCGGGAGGCAGGCAAATTCACCCCTCCACTTT. Amino acid sequence: CASRTGRQANSPLHF. The chain carries TRBV10-3 and TRBJ1-6; unclear D gene. This CDR3 spans 15 amino acids. Germline V gene sequence: CDR1 ENHRY, CDR2 SYGVKD. V was trimmed by 10 bases and J by 7 bases, leaving 20 bases between them.

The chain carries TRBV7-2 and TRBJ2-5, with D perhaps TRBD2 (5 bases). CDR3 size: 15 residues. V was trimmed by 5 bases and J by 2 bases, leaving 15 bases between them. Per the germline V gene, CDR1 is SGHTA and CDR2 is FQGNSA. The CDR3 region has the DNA TGTGCCAGCAGCCATAGGACTGTGGGTCAAGAGACCCAGTACTTC. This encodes CASSHRTVGQETQYF.

The DNA of the CDR3 is TGCAGCGTTGAAGGGTATGACGCCGGGAGGGAAGCTTTCTTT. Amino acid sequence: CSVEGYDAGREAFF. This chain links TRBV29-1 with TRBJ1-1, with D unclear. The V gene's germline CDR1 is SQVTM and CDR2 ANQGSEA. Trimming removed 1 base at V and 8 bases at J, with 17 bases between. This CDR3 is built from 14 residues.

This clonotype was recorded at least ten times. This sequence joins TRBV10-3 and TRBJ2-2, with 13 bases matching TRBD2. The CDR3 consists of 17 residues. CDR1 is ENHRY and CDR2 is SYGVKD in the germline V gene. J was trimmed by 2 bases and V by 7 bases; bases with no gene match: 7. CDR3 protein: CAINPLAGGPNTGELFF. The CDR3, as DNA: TGTGCCATCAACCCACTAGCGGGAGGGCCAAACACCGGGGAGCTGTTTTTT.